The 24 T cell receptor beta chains given below trace back to one sample, sequenced in a study of HIV-infected patients and healthy controls. One entry per CDR3 protein results from TCRdb running MiXCR on the 5' RACE reads. The sample shows about 67,000 distinct CDR3 sequences, roughly a sixth of them seen only once. The sample comprised CD4+ T cells from blood. The origin of the receptors is a human donor in good health.

The V gene is TRBV7-2, the J gene TRBJ2-3, with 8 bases fitting TRBD2. Trimming took 3 bases from V and 4 from J; bases not matched to a gene: 6. The CDR3 sequence is 15 residues long. Germline V gene sequence: CDR1 SGHTA, CDR2 FQGNSA. The CDR3 DNA sequence: TGTGCCAGCAGCTTCGGGGGGGGCTGGGCAGATACGCAGTATTTT. Its protein is CASSFGGGWADTQYF.

The table lists this clonotype with a few counts. Sequence at one end of the junction differs from germline and may be a read error. V gene TRBV6-2 or TRBV6-3 combines with J gene TRBJ1-5; D call uncertain. The germline V gene encodes CDR1 MNHEY and CDR2 SVGEGT. This CDR3 spans 14 amino acids. The CDR3 protein is CASTYQNSNQPQHF. The DNA for the CDR3 is TGTGCCAGCACTTACCAGAATAGCAATCAGCCCCAGCATTTT.

The CDR3 DNA is TGTGCCAGCAGCCAATGGGGACTAGCGGGACCCCCCTACGAGCAGTACTTC. Its translation is CASSQWGLAGPPYEQYF. V gene TRBV7-2 combines with J gene TRBJ2-7; 13 nucleotides match TRBD2. This CDR3 is 17 amino acids long. The germline V gene encodes CDR1 SGHTA and CDR2 FQGNSA. The V segment lost 5 bases and the J segment 2 bases; nucleotides outside the gene matches: 9.

This CDR3 is CASSSWTAVPYGYTF. The CDR3, as DNA: TGTGCCAGCAGTTCCTGGACAGCTGTACCTTATGGCTACACCTTC. The rearrangement joins TRBV6-2 or TRBV6-3 to TRBJ1-2; D is perhaps TRBD1 (6 bases). The V gene lost 4 bases and the J gene lost 5 bases, with 17 bases spanning the gap. This CDR3 contains 15 residues. Germline CDR1 reads MNHEY; CDR2 reads SVGEGT.

The chain carries TRBV7-2 and TRBJ2-5; D ambiguous. The germline gives CDR1 SGHTA, CDR2 FQGNSA. Trimming cost V 0 bases and J 4 bases, with 12 bases left between them. This CDR3 contains 15 residues. CDR3 DNA sequence: TGTGCCAGCAGCTTAGCCCTTGGGCCCCCAGAGACCCAGTACTTC. As protein: CASSLALGPPETQYF.

This clonotype was detected a few times. The chain couples TRBV12-3 or TRBV12-4 to TRBJ1-5; the D is unclear. The germline V and J ends were trimmed by 6 bases and 5 bases, with 14 bases remaining between them. The CDR3 loop spans 14 amino acids. The CDR3 nucleotides are TGTGCCAGCAGCCCCCGGGCCCAAGATCAGCCCCAGCATTTT. Translated: CASSPRAQDQPQHF.

This clonotype came up a few times. This chain links TRBV7-2 with TRBJ2-1, with D unresolved. The V gene lost 5 bases and the J gene lost 4 bases, with 9 bases spanning the gap. The germline gives CDR1 SGHTA, CDR2 FQGNSA. The CDR3 is 13 residues long. This CDR3 reads CASSLIRYNEQFF. The CDR3 bases are TGTGCCAGCAGCCTGATTAGATACAATGAGCAGTTCTTC.

The chain carries TRBV7-8 and TRBJ1-1; no definite D call. The CDR3 extends over 13 amino acids. CDR1 SGHVS and CDR2 FQNEAQ come from the germline V gene. The V end lost 4 bases, the J end lost 3 bases, and 9 bases lay between the germline ends. CDR3 nucleotide sequence: TGTGCCAGCAGCTCCGAACTGTACACTGAAGCTTTCTTT. Amino acid sequence: CASSSELYTEAFF.

This clonotype was counted between two and nine times. V gene TRBV20-1 combines with J gene TRBJ2-5, with 7 nucleotides matching TRBD2. Per germline, CDR1 DFQATT and CDR2 SNEGSKA (reference sequence). V lost 5 bases and J lost 2; bases outside the gene matches: 8. The CDR3 has 14 amino acids. In DNA, the CDR3 is TGCAGTGCTTATAGACTAGCCCGACAAGAGACCCAGTACTTC. Protein: CSAYRLARQETQYF.

This clonotype appeared a few times. V gene TRBV7-9 combines with J gene TRBJ2-3, with 7 nucleotides matching TRBD2. The J segment lost 4 bases and the V segment lost 5 bases, leaving 15 bases of the junction unmatched. Germline loops: CDR1 SEHNR, CDR2 FQNEAQ (reference sequence). CDR3 length equals 17 residues. The CDR3 bases are TGTGCCAGCAGCCTGTGGGTAACGGGAGGAGAGGCAGATACGCAGTATTTT. It yields the protein CASSLWVTGGEADTQYF.

This clonotype was counted only a few times. This rearrangement joins TRBV2 to TRBJ1-2, with 8 bases lining up with TRBD1. With V trimmed by 6 bases and J by 9 bases, 9 bases remained unmatched. Germline V lookup: CDR1 SNHLY, CDR2 FYNNEI. This CDR3 has 13 amino acids. Written as DNA, the CDR3 is TGTGCCAGCAGCACCGGGACAGGTGTTCGCTACACCTTC. Its protein product is CASSTGTGVRYTF.

At least ten counts were recorded for this clonotype. This sequence joins TRBV20-1 and TRBJ1-1; TRBD1 is a possible D gene (6 bases). Germline V CDR1 and CDR2: DFQATT, SNEGSKA (reference sequence). The CDR3 totals 14 residues. V gave up 5 bases and J gave up 4 bases, with 17 bases separating them. The CDR3 loop reads CSARNRGEGTEAFF. In DNA form, the CDR3 reads TGCAGTGCTCGAAATAGGGGGGAAGGCACTGAAGCTTTCTTT.

This clonotype was counted between two and nine times. The V gene is TRBV18, the J gene TRBJ2-3; tentatively, D is TRBD1 (5 bases). V was trimmed by 1 base and J by 7 bases, leaving 12 bases between them. Germline CDR1 KGHSH, CDR2 LQKENI. The CDR3 runs 14 residues. The CDR3 region is CASSPQGIEYTQYF. In DNA, the CDR3 is TGTGCCAGCTCACCACAGGGGATCGAGTATACGCAGTATTTT.

This clonotype has a handful of counts. This chain connects TRBV6-6 to TRBJ2-1, with 10 positions matching TRBD2. This CDR3 contains 14 residues. Losses at the gene ends were 6 bases for V and 10 bases for J; bases not matched to a gene: 9. Germline V CDR1 and CDR2: MNHNY, SVGAGI (reference sequence). CDR3 amino acids: CASRTGLAGVEQFF. CDR3 nucleotide sequence: TGTGCCAGCAGAACCGGCCTAGCGGGAGTCGAGCAGTTCTTC.

The rearrangement uses TRBV3-1 and TRBJ2-2; no reliable D call. Germline V gene sequence: CDR1 LGHDT, CDR2 YNNKEL (reference sequence). V gave up 2 bases and J gave up 5 bases, with 6 bases separating them. CDR3 size: 13 residues. CDR3 DNA: TGTGCCAGCAGCCAACTGGGGACCGGGGAGCTGTTTTTT. This codes for CASSQLGTGELFF.

This clonotype was seen more than once but under ten times. V and J are TRBV4-3 and TRBJ2-7; 10 positions match TRBD1. The J segment lost 5 bases and the V segment lost 1 base, leaving 20 bases of the junction unmatched. This CDR3 contains 20 residues. Germline assignment: CDR1 LGHNA and CDR2 YSLEER. CDR3 DNA: TGCGCCAGCAGCCAAGTCTCTTTTGTCGATTCGGGACAGGGGTCCCACGAGCAGTACTTC. Residues: CASSQVSFVDSGQGSHEQYF.

The table lists this clonotype with a few counts. The chain uses TRBV7-2 and TRBJ1-4; 7 bases match TRBD1. Per germline, CDR1 SGHTA and CDR2 FQGNSA. The CDR3 runs to 14 residues. The V segment lost 5 bases and the J segment 5 bases; nucleotides outside the gene matches: 5. CDR3 sequence (DNA): TGTGCCAGCAGCCCAGGGGGGTTCAATGAAAAACTGTTTTTT. Amino acids: CASSPGGFNEKLFF.

V usage is TRBV19 and J usage is TRBJ1-2; 9 bases are a match to TRBD1. V shed 7 bases, J shed 6 bases, and the junction held 9 bases outside the gene matches. The CDR3 is 14 amino acids. Looked up from germline, CDR1 is LNHDA and CDR2 is SQIVND (reference sequence). Written as DNA, the CDR3 is TGTGCCAGTAAGCGAGGACAGGGGATAAATGGCTACACCTTC. The encoded protein is CASKRGQGINGYTF.

This clonotype appeared many times. The V call is TRBV20-1, the J call TRBJ2-5; D is undetermined. V was clipped by 7 bases and J by 5 bases, with 11 bases between them. CDR3 length: 11 amino acids. CDR1 and CDR2 from the germline V gene are DFQATT and SNEGSKA (reference sequence). The CDR3, as DNA: TGCAGTGTTACTCCTAGGGAGACCCAGTACTTC. Its translation: CSVTPRETQYF.

The sample holds many counts of this clonotype. The chain links TRBV6-2 or TRBV6-3 to TRBJ2-1; TRBD2 matches 10 bases. Losses at the gene ends were 7 bases for V and 5 bases for J; bases not matched to a gene: 26. The CDR3 has 21 residues. Germline-derived CDR1 and CDR2 are MNHEY and SVGEGT. CDR3 nucleotide sequence: TGTGCCAGCAATCCCTTAAATAGCGGGAGGACCCATCTTGCTCTCAACAATGAGCAGTTCTTC. Translating it yields CASNPLNSGRTHLALNNEQFF.

This chain joins TRBV7-2 and TRBJ2-3; no firm D call. V was shortened by 8 bases and J by 14 bases, with 17 bases between the two germline ends. Germline-derived CDR1 and CDR2 are SGHTA and FQGNSA. The CDR3 spans 11 residues. Here the CDR3 reads CASLTQGQAYF. DNA of the CDR3: TGTGCCAGCTTAACGCAAGGGCAGGCGTATTTT.

This clonotype has a count of ten or more. This rearrangement joins TRBV20-1 to TRBJ1-1; D not certain. This CDR3 is built from 16 residues. Germline loops: CDR1 DFQATT, CDR2 SNEGSKA (reference sequence). Trimming took off 3 bases at V and 0 bases at J, with 17 bases between the two ends. The DNA for the CDR3 is TGCAGTGCTAGTGTTTTCGGAAGAGCAATGAACACTGAAGCTTTCTTT. Protein sequence: CSASVFGRAMNTEAFF.

There are a few counts of this clonotype. This chain joins TRBV7-2 and TRBJ2-1; 8 nucleotides align to TRBD1. From germline, CDR1 is SGHTA and CDR2 FQGNSA. The CDR3 consists of 17 residues. V trimming: 1 base; J trimming: 8 bases; junction bases outside the gene matches: 13. The CDR3 nucleotides are TGTGCCAGCAGCTTAGGGGGGACAGGATTACCCCAACATGAGCAGTTCTTC. Translating gives CASSLGGTGLPQHEQFF.

This clonotype came up once. Written as DNA, the CDR3 is TGTGCCAGCAGCTTGAAAGGGGAAAGCAATCAGCCCCAGCATTTT. This codes for CASSLKGESNQPQHF. The chain has TRBV5-6 and TRBJ1-5; TRBD1 might be the D (5 bases). Germline loops: CDR1 SGHDT, CDR2 YYEEEE. The ends were cut back, 1 base at V and 1 base at J, with 9 bases in the middle. The CDR3 runs to 15 residues.